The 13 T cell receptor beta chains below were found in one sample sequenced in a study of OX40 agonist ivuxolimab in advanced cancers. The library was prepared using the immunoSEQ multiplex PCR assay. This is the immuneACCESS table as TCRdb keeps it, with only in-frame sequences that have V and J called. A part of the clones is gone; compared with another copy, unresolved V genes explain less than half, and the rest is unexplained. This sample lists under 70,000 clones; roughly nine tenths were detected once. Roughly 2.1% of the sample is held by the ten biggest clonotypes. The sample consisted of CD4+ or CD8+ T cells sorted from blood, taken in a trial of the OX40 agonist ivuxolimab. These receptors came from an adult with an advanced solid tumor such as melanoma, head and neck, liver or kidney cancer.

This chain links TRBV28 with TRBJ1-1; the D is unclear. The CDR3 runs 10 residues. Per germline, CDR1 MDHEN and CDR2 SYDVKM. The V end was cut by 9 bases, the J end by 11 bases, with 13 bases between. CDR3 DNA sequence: TGTGCCAGTTTACGGACCGAGGCTTTCTTT. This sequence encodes CASLRTEAFF.

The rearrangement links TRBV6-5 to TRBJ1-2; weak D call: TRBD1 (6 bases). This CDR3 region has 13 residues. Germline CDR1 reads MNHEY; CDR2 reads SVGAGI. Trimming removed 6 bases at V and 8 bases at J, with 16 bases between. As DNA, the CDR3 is TGTGCCAGCAGACGTACAGGGCCGGGCGGCTACACCTTC. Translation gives CASRRTGPGGYTF.

CDR3 in amino acids: CASNSDRGYTEAFF. The CDR3 bases are TGTGCCAGTAACTCTGACAGGGGATATACTGAAGCTTTCTTT. The chain combines TRBV2 with TRBJ1-1, with TRBD1 matching over 8 bases. Germline-derived CDR1 and CDR2 are SNHLY and FYNNEI. The CDR3 runs 14 residues. Germline trimming cut 9 bases from V and 5 bases from J; bases unmatched to any gene: 11.

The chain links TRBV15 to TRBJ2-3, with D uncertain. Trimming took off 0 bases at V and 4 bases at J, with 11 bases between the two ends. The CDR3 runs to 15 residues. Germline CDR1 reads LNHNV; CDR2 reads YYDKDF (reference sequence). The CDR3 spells CATSRERPGADTQYF. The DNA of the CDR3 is TGTGCCACCAGCAGAGAACGGCCGGGCGCAGATACGCAGTATTTT.

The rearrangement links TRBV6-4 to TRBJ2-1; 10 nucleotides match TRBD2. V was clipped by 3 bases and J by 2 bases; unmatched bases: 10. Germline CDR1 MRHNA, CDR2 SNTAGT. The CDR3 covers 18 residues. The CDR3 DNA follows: TGTGCCAGCAGTGAAGTTCAGGGACTAGCGAACACCTACAATGAGCAGTTCTTC. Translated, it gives CASSEVQGLANTYNEQFF.

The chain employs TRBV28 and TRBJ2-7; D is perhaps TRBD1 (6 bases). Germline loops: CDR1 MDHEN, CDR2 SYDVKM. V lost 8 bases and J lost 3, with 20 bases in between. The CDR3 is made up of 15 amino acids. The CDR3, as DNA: TGTGCCAGCTCTATCTCCGGGCAGGGGTACTACGAGCAGTACTTC. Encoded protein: CASSISGQGYYEQYF.

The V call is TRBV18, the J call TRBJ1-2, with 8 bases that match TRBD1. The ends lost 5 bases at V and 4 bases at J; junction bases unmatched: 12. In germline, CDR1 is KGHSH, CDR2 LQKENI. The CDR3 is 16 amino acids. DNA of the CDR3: TGTGCCAGCTCAGACTCCGGTACACAGGGGGTCTATGGCTACACCTTC. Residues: CASSDSGTQGVYGYTF.

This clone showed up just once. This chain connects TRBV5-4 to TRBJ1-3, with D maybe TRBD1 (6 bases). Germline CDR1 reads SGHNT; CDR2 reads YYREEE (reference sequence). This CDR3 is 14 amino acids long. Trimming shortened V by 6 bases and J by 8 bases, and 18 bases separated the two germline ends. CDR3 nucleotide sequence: TGTGCCAGCACCCTGGGGGGGGCGCAGGACACCATATATTTT. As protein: CASTLGGAQDTIYF.

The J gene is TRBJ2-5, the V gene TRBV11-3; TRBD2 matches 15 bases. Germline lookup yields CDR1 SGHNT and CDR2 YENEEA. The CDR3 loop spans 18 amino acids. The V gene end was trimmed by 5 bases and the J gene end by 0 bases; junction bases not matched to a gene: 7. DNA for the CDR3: TGTGCCAGCAGCCCGGGACTAGCGGGAGGATCGTACCAAGAGACCCAGTACTTC. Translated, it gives CASSPGLAGGSYQETQYF.

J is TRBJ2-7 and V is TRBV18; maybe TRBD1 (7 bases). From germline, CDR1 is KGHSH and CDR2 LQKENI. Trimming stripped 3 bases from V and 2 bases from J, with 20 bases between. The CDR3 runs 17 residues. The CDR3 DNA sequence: TGTGCCAGCTCACCCGCGGGACAGAGCTACCAACCCTACGAGCAGTACTTC. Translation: CASSPAGQSYQPYEQYF.

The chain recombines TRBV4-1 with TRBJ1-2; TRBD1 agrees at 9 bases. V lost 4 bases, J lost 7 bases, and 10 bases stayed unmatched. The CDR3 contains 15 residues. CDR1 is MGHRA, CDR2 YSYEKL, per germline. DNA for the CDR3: TGCGCCAGCAGCCGAGGGAGACAGGGGGAACGTGGCTACACCTTC. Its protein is CASSRGRQGERGYTF.

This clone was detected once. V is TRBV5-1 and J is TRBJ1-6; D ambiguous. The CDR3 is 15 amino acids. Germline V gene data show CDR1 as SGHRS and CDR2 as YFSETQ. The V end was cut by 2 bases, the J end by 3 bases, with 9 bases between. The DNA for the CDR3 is TGCGCCAGCAGCTTAGAGGGAGGCTATAATTCACCCCTCCACTTT. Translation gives CASSLEGGYNSPLHF.

The CDR3, as DNA: TGTGCCAGCAGCGGGAACACGAGGACAGGGAGTGAAAAACTGTTTTTT. Translated, it gives CASSGNTRTGSEKLFF. This chain links TRBV9 with TRBJ1-4, with 8 bases fitting TRBD1. Unmatched junction bases numbered 11, after V lost 3 bases and J lost 7 bases. This CDR3 is 16 amino acids long. Germline-derived CDR1 and CDR2 are SGDLS and YYNGEE.